These T cell receptor beta chains were read from a single sample in a study of cytomegalovirus exposure and HLA in healthy donors. Clones were sequenced by immunoSEQ multiplex PCR, and TCRdb holds only the in-frame ones, with some missing. The sample has approximately 110,000 clones, almost 70% seen once. The material sequenced was PBMCs. The receptors derive from a man younger than 40 in good health and CMV-seronegative. Each CDR3 is given with its conserved first and last residue. A D gene is named only where the DNA matches it firmly. Size tells how often a clone was seen (once, few, many) or the class of an expanded clone, and some rows leave it out.

j_call v_call clone_size d_call cdr3_aa cdr3_nt
TRBJ2-5 TRBV7-2 NA TRBD1 CASSLGGQGQETQYF TGTGCCAGCAGCTTAGGAGGACAGGGACAAGAGACCCAGTACTTC
TRBJ2-2 TRBV7-9 once TRBD1 CASSRGTGGTGELFF TGTGCCAGCAGCCGTGGGACAGGGGGAACGGGGGAGCTGTTTTTT
TRBJ1-3 TRBV2 NA TRBD1 CASSAGTAGNTIYF TGTGCCAGCAGCGCCGGGACAGCTGGAAACACCATATATTTT
TRBJ1-1 TRBV27 NA NA CASSSSLGGGLNTEAFF TGTGCCAGCAGTTCTTCCCTTGGGGGGGGCTTGAACACTGAAGCTTTCTTT
TRBJ2-1 TRBV4-2 NA TRBD2 CASSQDGTSGYNEQFF TGTGCCAGCAGCCAAGATGGGACTAGCGGGTACAATGAGCAGTTCTTC
TRBJ2-7 TRBV7-2 NA NA CASSSQGGLSTYEQYF TGTGCCAGCAGCAGCCAAGGGGGTCTCTCTACCTACGAGCAGTACTTC
TRBJ1-5 TRBV2 NA NA CASSTMGAQPQHF TGTGCCAGCAGTACCATGGGGGCCCAGCCCCAGCATTTT
TRBJ2-7 TRBV15 NA NA CATSRGGEIVQYF TGTGCCACCAGCAGAGGGGGGGAGATAGTGCAGTACTTC
TRBJ1-4 TRBV7-2 once TRBD1 CASSLNRGPNEKLFF TGTGCCAGCAGCCTCAACAGGGGGCCGAATGAAAAACTGTTTTTT
TRBJ2-3 TRBV9 NA TRBD1 CASSVGPGTGGTDTQYF TGTGCCAGCAGCGTAGGGCCCGGGACAGGGGGGACAGATACGCAGTATTTT
TRBJ2-7 TRBV7-3 NA TRBD2 CASSAPPGLDSYEQYF TGTGCCAGCAGCGCCCCGCCGGGACTAGACTCCTACGAGCAGTACTTC
TRBJ2-3 TRBV4-2 NA TRBD2 CASSPRGGRDTQYF TGTGCCAGCAGCCCCAGGGGCGGGAGGGATACGCAGTATTTT
TRBJ1-1 TRBV28 few NA CASEGGTEAFF TGTGCCAGCGAGGGTGGCACTGAAGCTTTCTTT
TRBJ2-1 TRBV7-3 NA NA CASSPKGGPYNEQFF TGTGCCAGCAGCCCCAAAGGGGGACCCTACAATGAGCAGTTCTTC
TRBJ2-1 TRBV5-1 NA TRBD2 CASSWRLTSGSSDNEQFF TGCGCCAGCAGCTGGAGGTTGACTAGCGGGAGTTCGGACAATGAGCAGTTCTTC
TRBJ2-2 TRBV19 few TRBD2 CASSISGGGGELFF TGTGCCAGTAGTATTTCGGGAGGAGGCGGGGAGCTGTTTTTT
TRBJ2-7 TRBV9 NA TRBD2 CASIVGTGGNEQYF TGTGCCAGCATCGTAGGGACGGGGGGGAACGAGCAGTACTTC
TRBJ1-1 TRBV7-2 NA TRBD1 CASSLNRGYTEAFF TGTGCCAGCAGCTTAAACAGGGGGTACACTGAAGCTTTCTTT
TRBJ2-1 TRBV6-5 NA TRBD2 CASSYEAGGRNEQFF TGTGCCAGCAGTTACGAAGCGGGAGGGCGAAATGAGCAGTTCTTC